The 32 T cell receptor beta chains presented below share a single source sample, sequenced in a study of beta chain features in type 1 diabetes. What was sequenced were expressed TCRB transcripts, since all of the isolated RNA had been reverse transcribed. Profiled with immunoSEQ multiplex PCR; TCRdb holds only in-frame clones, not every one. The table includes 680,000 or so clones, 15% to 17% detected once. Sequencing was performed on naive CD4+ T cells from blood. These receptors all stem from a young man in good health.

Note on this clone: Other DNA sequences in the same sample also yield this CDR3. The rearrangement joins TRBV15 to TRBJ1-1; D is ambiguous. The CDR3 contains 12 residues. V lost 1 base and J 3 bases, leaving 3 bases between the germline ends. CDR1 and CDR2 (germline): LNHNV, YYDKDF (reference sequence). The CDR3 DNA sequence: TGTGCCACCAGCAGAGCGGACACTGAAGCTTTCTTT. It translates to CATSRADTEAFF.

This clone showed up just a few times. The rearrangement links TRBV5-1 to TRBJ2-5; no clear D. The tail of the sequence fits TRBJ2-7 better, so the J call may be wrong. The CDR3 contains 12 residues. CDR1 SGHRS and CDR2 YFSETQ come from the germline V gene. The CDR3 spells CASSLGTYEQYF. The CDR3 DNA reads as TGCGCCAGCAGCCTCGGTACCTACGAGCAGTACTTC.

Only a few counts were recorded for this clone. The J gene is TRBJ2-3, the V gene TRBV9; TRBD2 agrees at 8 bases. The CDR3 runs to 16 residues. Per the germline V gene, CDR1 is SGDLS and CDR2 is YYNGEE. Trimming at V came to 0 bases and at J to 6 bases, leaving 9 bases not matched to a gene. The CDR3 sequence is CASSVGISGVTDTQYF. The CDR3 DNA follows: TGTGCCAGCAGCGTAGGAATTAGCGGGGTGACGGATACGCAGTATTTT.

This chain links TRBV28 with TRBJ1-2; tentatively, D is TRBD1 (5 bases). V gave up 6 bases and J gave up 6 bases, with 26 bases separating them. The CDR3 sequence is 17 residues long. CDR1 and CDR2 (germline): MDHEN, SYDVKM. CDR3 residues: CASSPPQYSRVRDGYTF. The CDR3 DNA sequence: TGTGCCAGCAGCCCCCCTCAATACTCCAGGGTTAGGGATGGCTACACCTTC.

There are a few counts of this clone. The chain is built from TRBV21-1 and TRBJ2-5; the D call TRBD2 from the table was never checked on the DNA. TRBV21-1 counts as a pseudogene. The CDR3 consists of 17 residues. The chain's CDR3 is CASSKVRSAFEQETQYF. For the CDR3, the DNA is TGTGCCAGCAGCAAAGTGAGGTCGGCATTTGAGCAAGAGACCCAGTACTTC.

The chain combines TRBV28 with TRBJ1-2; D uncertain. V lost 8 bases, J lost 8 bases, and 15 bases lay in between. This CDR3 comprises 12 residues. The germline CDR1 and CDR2 sequences are MDHEN and SYDVKM. CDR3: CASSLVGVGYTF. CDR3 bases: TGTGCCAGCTCGTTAGTTGGGGTCGGCTACACCTTC.

V is TRBV5-1 and J is TRBJ2-5, with 7 bases aligning to TRBD1. The CDR3 is made up of 15 amino acids. The V and J ends lost 3 bases and 0 bases, in that order; junction bases with no gene match: 5. Germline-derived CDR1 and CDR2 are SGHRS and YFSETQ. The CDR3 region is CASSSLTGHQETQYF. DNA for the CDR3: TGCGCCAGCAGCTCTTTGACAGGGCACCAAGAGACCCAGTACTTC.

This clone came up a few times. This rearrangement joins TRBV10-3 to TRBJ2-2; 10 nucleotides align to TRBD2. Losses at the gene ends were 8 bases for V and 3 bases for J; bases not matched to a gene: 3. Germline V gene lookup returns CDR1 ENHRY and CDR2 SYGVKD. This CDR3 region has 14 residues. CDR3 loop: CAISGTSDTGELFF. The CDR3 coding sequence is TGTGCCATCTCCGGGACTAGCGACACCGGGGAGCTGTTTTTT.

This clone was observed a handful of times. This chain uses TRBV14 with TRBJ1-1, with unresolved D. CDR1 is SGHDN, CDR2 FVKESK, per germline. V dropped 1 base and J dropped 5 bases, with 8 bases sitting between them. The CDR3 totals 13 residues. As DNA, the CDR3 is TGTGCCAGCAGCCAAGCGACGTTGACTGAAGCTTTCTTT. This gives the protein CASSQATLTEAFF.

This clone was counted a few times. CDR3 loop: CASSGSGIGPYNEQFF. CDR3 DNA sequence: TGTGCCAGCAGTGGATCAGGGATCGGGCCCTACAATGAGCAGTTCTTC. This rearrangement joins TRBV28 to TRBJ2-1; a possible D gene is TRBD1 (5 bases). Germline values: CDR1 MDHEN, CDR2 SYDVKM. This CDR3 has 16 residues. Deletions cut 5 bases from V and 2 bases from J, with 16 bases between.

This clone has only a few counts. The chain links TRBV5-1 to TRBJ2-1, with D perhaps TRBD1 (7 bases). The CDR3 covers 17 residues. V dropped 4 bases and J dropped 8 bases, with 25 bases sitting between them. CDR1 is SGHRS, CDR2 YFSETQ, per germline. CDR3 loop: CASSPLRGALVSYEQFF. CDR3 bases: TGCGCCAGCAGCCCCCTCAGGGGGGCTCTGGTCTCGTATGAGCAGTTCTTC.

CDR3 sequence: CSVDSGGYEQYF. The CDR3 coding sequence is TGCAGCGTTGATAGTGGGGGGTACGAGCAGTACTTC. The V and J genes are TRBV29-1 and TRBJ2-7; tentative D call: TRBD2 (6 bases). V was trimmed by 3 bases and J by 4 bases, leaving 10 bases between them. Germline V gene sequence: CDR1 SQVTM, CDR2 ANQGSEA. This CDR3 has 12 amino acids.

This rearrangement joins TRBV5-6 to TRBJ2-7, with a possible D match to TRBD2 (5 bases). The CDR3 sequence is 16 residues long. Germline CDR1 reads SGHDT; CDR2 reads YYEEEE. Trimming took 0 bases from V and 0 from J, leaving 13 bases between them. The CDR3 bases are TGTGCCAGCAGCTTGGCCCAGCGGCTGAGCTCCTACGAGCAGTACTTC. It codes for CASSLAQRLSSYEQYF.

The sample holds a few counts of this clone. V and J are TRBV11-1 and TRBJ2-1; 9 bases match TRBD2. CDR1 and CDR2 (germline): SGHAT, FQDESV (reference sequence). V trimming: 7 bases; J trimming: 3 bases; junction bases outside the gene matches: 4. The CDR3 extends over 14 amino acids. The CDR3 reads CASIPSGVYNEQFF. CDR3 nucleotide sequence: TGTGCCAGCATCCCTAGCGGGGTCTACAATGAGCAGTTCTTC.

This chain connects TRBV29-1 to TRBJ1-1; D is undetermined. The CDR3 is 12 amino acids. Germline assignment: CDR1 SQVTM and CDR2 ANQGSEA. The V end lost 4 bases, the J end lost 0 bases, and 6 bases lay between the germline ends. CDR3: CSVANLNTEAFF. CDR3 coding DNA: TGCAGCGTTGCCAACCTGAACACTGAAGCTTTCTTT.

The V call is TRBV28, the J call TRBJ2-3, with D unresolved. CDR1 and CDR2 from the germline V gene are MDHEN and SYDVKM. The CDR3 totals 14 residues. Trimming took 3 bases from V and 4 from J, leaving 11 bases between them. The CDR3 coding sequence is TGTGCCAGCAGTTTGGTGGTTGGAGCAGATACGCAGTATTTT. It yields the protein CASSLVVGADTQYF.

This clone was counted only a few times. The chain joins TRBV25-1 to TRBJ1-2; no reliable D call. Germline CDR1 reads MGHDK; CDR2 reads SYGVNS. CDR3 length: 13 residues. The ends were cut back, 4 bases at V and 1 base at J, with 7 bases in the middle. CDR3 in amino acids: CASSVGINYGYTF. The CDR3, as DNA: TGTGCCAGCAGTGTGGGAATTAACTATGGCTACACCTTC.

J is TRBJ2-5 and V is TRBV4-1; 11 bases are shared with TRBD1. Germline values: CDR1 MGHRA, CDR2 YSYEKL. The CDR3 is 15 residues long. The J segment lost 8 bases and the V segment lost 4 bases, leaving 9 bases of the junction unmatched. The CDR3 DNA is TGCGCCAGCAGCCCACGGGACAGGGGGAAGAGAACCCAGTACTTC. It is translated as CASSPRDRGKRTQYF.

This clone was seen a few times. This rearrangement joins TRBV4-3 to TRBJ1-1, with D possibly TRBD1 on 5 matching bases. The CDR3 has 14 residues. Looked up from germline, CDR1 is LGHNA and CDR2 is YSLEER. Trimming took 4 bases from V and 10 from J, leaving 19 bases between them. The CDR3 coding sequence is TGCGCCAGCAGCCGCGGGTTCATAGAGGGGCCAGCTTTCTTT. This gives the protein CASSRGFIEGPAFF.

The V call is TRBV20-1, the J call TRBJ2-7; D ambiguous. The CDR3 has 11 residues. Germline-derived CDR1 and CDR2 are DFQATT and SNEGSKA (reference sequence). With 3 bases removed from V and 3 bases from J, the gap between germline ends came to 6 bases. The CDR3 DNA sequence: TGCAGTGCTAGCGTAGTCTACGAGCAGTACTTC. Its translation: CSASVVYEQYF.

V usage is TRBV7-2 and J usage is TRBJ2-2, with a possible D match to TRBD1 (5 bases). The CDR3 length is 16 residues. CDR1 and CDR2 (germline): SGHTA, FQGNSA. V was cut by 1 base and J by 3 bases, with 12 bases left in between. CDR3 loop: CASSLDPQGYTGELFF. The CDR3 DNA reads as TGTGCCAGCAGCTTAGACCCTCAGGGTTACACCGGGGAGCTGTTTTTT.

Written as DNA, the CDR3 is TGCGCCAGCAGCTTGATGGGTTCTGGGGCCAACGTCCTGACTTTC. This translates into CASSLMGSGANVLTF. The gene calls are TRBV5-1 and TRBJ2-6; D not certain. The CDR3 length is 15 residues. V lost 1 base, J lost 1 base, and 6 bases lay in between. Looked up from germline, CDR1 is SGHRS and CDR2 is YFSETQ.

V is TRBV19 and J is TRBJ2-5, with 9 bases that match TRBD1. Germline loops: CDR1 LNHDA, CDR2 SQIVND (reference sequence). V shed 6 bases, J shed 0 bases, and the junction held 17 bases outside the gene matches. The CDR3 spans 19 residues. CDR3 bases: TGTGCCAGTAGCCAGCGAAGAAATTACGGGACAGGGAACCAAGAGACCCAGTACTTC. Its translation: CASSQRRNYGTGNQETQYF.

The gene calls are TRBV9 and TRBJ1-3; D is unclear. CDR1 SGDLS and CDR2 YYNGEE come from the germline V gene. Trimming stripped 1 base from V and 0 bases from J, with 23 bases between. This CDR3 is 20 amino acids long. DNA of the CDR3: TGTGCCAGCAGCGTAAGGAGGAGATGGGCAAAGTTTTTCTCTGGAAACACCATATATTTT. Amino acids: CASSVRRRWAKFFSGNTIYF.

This clone was recorded a few times. Distinct nucleotide sequences in the sample also encode this CDR3. The V call is TRBV9, the J call TRBJ2-3; no reliable D call. This CDR3 spans 14 amino acids. Trimming pared 0 bases from V and 2 bases from J, leaving 7 bases between. Germline CDR1 SGDLS, CDR2 YYNGEE. CDR3 region: CASSVARTTDTQYF. CDR3 coding DNA: TGTGCCAGCAGCGTAGCTCGGACCACAGATACGCAGTATTTT.

The rearrangement joins TRBV20-1 to TRBJ1-2, with D unclear. Germline CDR1 and CDR2: DFQATT and SNEGSKA (reference sequence). V was cut by 3 bases and J by 8 bases, with 10 bases left in between. CDR3 size: 11 residues. The CDR3 DNA is TGCAGTGCTAGTGGTGTCCCGGGCTACACCTTC. Its protein is CSASGVPGYTF.

The CDR3, as DNA: TGTGCCAGCAGCGTAGGGCAGAGCCTCTACGAGCAGTACTTC. This translates into CASSVGQSLYEQYF. The chain links TRBV9 to TRBJ2-7; no clear D gene. Germline V gives CDR1 SGDLS, CDR2 YYNGEE. The CDR3 is 14 residues long. Trimming took off 0 bases at V and 3 bases at J, with 10 bases between the two ends.

This clone was recorded a few times. The chain employs TRBV15 and TRBJ1-1, with 8 bases matching TRBD1. The trim removed 0 bases at V and 2 bases at J, leaving 2 bases unmatched. CDR3 length equals 15 residues. The V gene's germline CDR1 is LNHNV and CDR2 YYDKDF (reference sequence). The CDR3 DNA follows: TGTGCCACCAGCAGAGAGGGGACAGGTAACACTGAAGCTTTCTTT. Amino acids: CATSREGTGNTEAFF.

This clone was counted between two and nine times. Distinct nucleotide sequences in the sample also encode this CDR3. The chain links TRBV19 to TRBJ1-1, with a weak D call TRBD1 (6 bases). The germline V gene encodes CDR1 LNHDA and CDR2 SQIVND (reference sequence). The length of the CDR3 is 13 residues. The ends were cut back, 4 bases at V and 1 base at J, with 7 bases in the middle. The DNA for the CDR3 is TGTGCCAGTAGTACACAGGGGAACACTGAAGCTTTCTTT. As protein: CASSTQGNTEAFF.

The rearrangement uses TRBV7-8 and TRBJ1-5; D is ambiguous. The CDR3 length is 16 residues. V shed 5 bases and J shed 7 bases, with 21 bases lying between them. Germline V CDR1 and CDR2: SGHVS, FQNEAQ. This chain's CDR3 is CASSPRTSENRQPQHF. The CDR3 nucleotides are TGTGCCAGCAGCCCAAGGACTTCCGAAAATCGACAGCCCCAGCATTTT.

The V and J genes are TRBV7-2 and TRBJ2-1; TRBD1 matches at 10 bases. With V trimmed by 8 bases and J by 3 bases, 7 bases remained unmatched. Germline assignment: CDR1 SGHTA and CDR2 FQGNSA. This CDR3 spans 15 amino acids. The CDR3 DNA follows: TGTGCCAGCTTAAGGTGGGACAGGGGCTACAATGAGCAGTTCTTC. The encoded protein is CASLRWDRGYNEQFF.

The table lists this clone with a few counts. V usage is TRBV21-1 and J usage is TRBJ1-3; TRBD1, the table's D call, lacks a check against the DNA. TRBV21-1 is a pseudogene segment. This CDR3 region has 11 residues. The CDR3 DNA is TGTGCCAGCAGCAAAAGAGTTCAGGGAACGTTT. Protein product: CASSKRVQGTF.